These 11 T cell receptor beta chains were sequenced from one sample in a study of CD8 T cells in Susac syndrome. Reverse transcription used roughly 0.5 to 1 ug RNA and random hexamers. Using its own MiXCR run on the immunoSEQ multiplex PCR reads, TCRdb lists one record per CDR3 protein. Of about 210,000 distinct CDR3 sequences listed, less than 95% are singletons. The sequenced sample consisted of CD4+ T cells from PBMCs. These receptors were taken from a human donor with Susac syndrome.

This chain joins TRBV4-2 and TRBJ2-3, with D tentatively TRBD1 (5 bases). Germline V gives CDR1 LGHNA, CDR2 YNFKEQ. Trimming left V 5 bases short and J 6 bases short, with 12 bases between. The CDR3 is made up of 13 amino acids. CDR3 sequence (DNA): TGTGCCAGCAGCGCCTCTGGGGCGGATACGCAGTATTTT. Amino acids: CASSASGADTQYF.

This clonotype was counted a single time. The J gene is TRBJ2-1, the V gene TRBV29-1, with 9 bases identical to TRBD1. This CDR3 region has 14 residues. Per germline, CDR1 SQVTM and CDR2 ANQGSEA. V trimming: 4 bases; J trimming: 6 bases; junction bases outside the gene matches: 7. The CDR3 here is CSVGGTGNPNEQFF. The CDR3 nucleotides read TGCAGCGTTGGAGGGACAGGGAATCCCAATGAGCAGTTCTTC.

The genes are TRBV9 and TRBJ1-4, with 7 bases matching TRBD1. This CDR3 is built from 13 residues. The germline gives CDR1 SGDLS, CDR2 YYNGEE. V was clipped by 7 bases and J by 5 bases; unmatched bases: 5. CDR3 in DNA: TGTGCCAGCGCTCGGGACAGCAATGAAAAACTGTTTTTT. Translated: CASARDSNEKLFF.

The chain couples TRBV7-9 to TRBJ2-3, with D uncertain. The CDR3 is 14 amino acids. V was trimmed by 1 base and J by 11 bases, leaving 16 bases between them. Looked up from germline, CDR1 is SEHNR and CDR2 is FQNEAQ (reference sequence). CDR3 region: CASSLVRSRSGQYF. The DNA for the CDR3 is TGTGCCAGCAGCTTAGTTAGATCCCGATCTGGGCAGTATTTT. The entire variable domain, with the rest obtained from reference TRBV7-9 and TRBJ2-3, is as follows: DTGVSQNPRHKITKRGQNVTFRCDPISEHNRLYWYRQTLGQGPEFLTYFQNEAQLEKSRLLSDRFSAERPKGSFSTLEIQRTEQGDSAMYLCASSLVRSRSGQYFGPGTRLTVL.

This sequence joins TRBV29-1 and TRBJ2-7; D is possibly TRBD2 (6 bases). CDR1 is SQVTM and CDR2 is ANQGSEA in the germline V gene. The CDR3 runs to 14 residues. With 4 bases removed from V and 5 bases from J, the gap between germline ends came to 18 bases. CDR3 nucleotide sequence: TGCAGCGTTGTGGGGGGTGAAGGGGCGAACGAGCAGTACTTC. It encodes CSVVGGEGANEQYF.

In this sample, this clonotype turned up once. The DNA of the CDR3 is TGCAGTGCTAGCGGGGGGCGATGGTATGGCTACACCTTC. Protein: CSASGGRWYGYTF. This chain links TRBV20-1 with TRBJ1-2, with a tentative D call TRBD1 (6 bases). The CDR3 totals 13 residues. Germline V gene lookup returns CDR1 DFQATT and CDR2 SNEGSKA (reference sequence). V lost 3 bases to trimming and J lost 5 bases, with 13 bases between them.

This chain uses TRBV20-1 with TRBJ2-7; D uncertain. The CDR3 has 13 residues. The V end lost 5 bases, the J end lost 2 bases, and 13 bases lay between the germline ends. The germline CDR1 and CDR2 sequences are DFQATT and SNEGSKA (reference sequence). The CDR3 DNA follows: TGCAGTGCTGTTACGGACCAACCCTACGAGCAGTACTTC. This sequence encodes CSAVTDQPYEQYF.

The chain links TRBV3-1 to TRBJ2-1, with TRBD2 as a possible D gene (6 bases). The CDR3 runs to 17 residues. Germline CDR1 is LGHDT and CDR2 is YNNKEL (reference sequence). Deletions cut 1 base from V and 0 bases from J, with 13 bases between. This CDR3 is CASSQGLVLLSYNEQFF. CDR3 nucleotide sequence: TGTGCCAGCAGCCAAGGACTAGTTCTTCTCTCCTACAATGAGCAGTTCTTC.

The chain recombines TRBV27 with TRBJ2-5; 7 bases are shared with TRBD2. The junction had 7 bases not matched to a gene; V was cut back by 4 bases and J by 2 bases. Germline V gives CDR1 MNHEY, CDR2 SMNVEV (reference sequence). This CDR3 contains 15 residues. The CDR3 loop is CASSSAGGFQETQYF. The CDR3 coding sequence is TGTGCCAGCAGTTCCGCCGGGGGGTTTCAAGAGACCCAGTACTTC.

The V gene is TRBV9, the J gene TRBJ2-5; TRBD1 agrees at 10 bases. CDR1 and CDR2 (germline): SGDLS, YYNGEE. This CDR3 has 15 amino acids. V lost 3 bases to trimming and J lost 9 bases; unmatched junction nucleotides: 11. The CDR3 DNA sequence: TGTGCCAGCAGCGCCCTGACAGGGGGCGCGTTGCCCCAGTACTTC. As protein: CASSALTGGALPQYF.

The gene calls are TRBV4-3 and TRBJ1-1; tentative D call: TRBD1 (6 bases). The CDR3 contains 13 residues. Germline CDR1 is LGHNA and CDR2 is YSLEER. Trimming removed 0 bases at V and 10 bases at J, with 12 bases between. The CDR3 here is CASSQDPGRGAFF. DNA of the CDR3: TGCGCCAGCAGCCAAGATCCTGGCAGGGGAGCTTTCTTT.